Given below is one T cell receptor (beta chain) in context. Antigen specificity is unknown. This sample is part of a study of cytomegalovirus exposure and HLA in healthy donors. The wider study: The 130 or so validation repertoires used a platform that matched the one used for the approximately 670 first-cohort repertoires, as a later analysis reported. Study observations and caveats: Overall, some 160 TCR beta chains were annotated as cytomegalovirus-associated. First-cohort TCR clusters were later found to tend to co-occur in the 120 or so validation repertoires.

Germline assignment: CDR1 SGHKS and CDR2 YYEKEE (reference sequence). The junction had 14 bases not matched to a gene; V was cut back by 4 bases and J by 7 bases. CDR3 length: 15 amino acids. The donors were part of the validation cohort of 100 to 150 subjects. That cohort was separate from the first cohort, which comprised 550 to 750 subjects. Produced via immunoSEQ multiplex PCR; TCRdb's table is partial and in-frame only. This sample carries 200,000 to 250,000 clones, 80% to 85% of them seen once, and the ten largest clones take about 14%. The chain is built from TRBV5-5 and TRBJ2-7; 7 bases match TRBD2. Sample: PBMCs. The receptor was isolated from a woman aged 25 to 39 in good health and CMV-seropositive. In DNA form, the CDR3 reads TGTGCCAGCAGCCCCCGGGGCGGGAGCACGGGAGAGCAGTACTTC. Amino acid sequence: CASSPRGGSTGEQYF.